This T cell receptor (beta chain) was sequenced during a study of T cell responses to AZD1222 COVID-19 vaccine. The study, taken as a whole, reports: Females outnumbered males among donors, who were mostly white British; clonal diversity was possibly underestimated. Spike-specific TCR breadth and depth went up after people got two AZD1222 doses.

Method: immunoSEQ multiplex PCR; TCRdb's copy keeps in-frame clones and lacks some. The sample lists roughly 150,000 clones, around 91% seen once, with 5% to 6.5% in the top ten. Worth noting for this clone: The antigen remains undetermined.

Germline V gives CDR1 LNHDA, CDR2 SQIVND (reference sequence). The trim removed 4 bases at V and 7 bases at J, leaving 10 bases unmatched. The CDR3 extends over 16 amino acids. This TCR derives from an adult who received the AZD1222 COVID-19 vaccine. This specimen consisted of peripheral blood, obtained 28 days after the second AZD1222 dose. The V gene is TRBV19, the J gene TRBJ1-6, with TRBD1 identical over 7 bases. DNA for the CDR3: TGTGCCAGTAGTAGAGACAGGGCCCTGATGAATTCACCCCTCCACTTT. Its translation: CASSRDRALMNSPLHF. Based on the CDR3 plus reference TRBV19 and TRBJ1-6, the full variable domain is DGGITQSPKYLFRKEGQNVTLSCEQNLNHDAMYWYRQDPGQGLRLIYYSQIVNDFQKGDIAEGYSVSREKKESFPLTVTSAQKNPTAFYLCASSRDRALMNSPLHFGNGTRLTVT.